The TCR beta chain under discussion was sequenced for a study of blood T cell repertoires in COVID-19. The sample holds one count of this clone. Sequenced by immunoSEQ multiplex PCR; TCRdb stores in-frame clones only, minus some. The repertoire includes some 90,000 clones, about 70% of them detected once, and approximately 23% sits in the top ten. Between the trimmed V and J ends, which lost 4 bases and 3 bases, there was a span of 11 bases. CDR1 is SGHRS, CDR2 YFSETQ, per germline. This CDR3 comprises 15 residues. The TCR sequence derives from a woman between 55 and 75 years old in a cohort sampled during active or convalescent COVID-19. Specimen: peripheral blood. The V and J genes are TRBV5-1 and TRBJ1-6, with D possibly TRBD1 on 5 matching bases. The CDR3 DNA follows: TGCGCCAGCAGCATCGGACACCTCTATAATTCACCCCTCCACTTT. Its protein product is CASSIGHLYNSPLHF.